The present TCR beta chain was sequenced within a study of blood T cell repertoires in COVID-19. Study-level information: Material from acute and convalescent COVID-19 was sourced from the United States, Italy and Spain. T cells, B-cell-depleted T cells, or PBMCs supplied cDNA or gDNA.

In the authors' workflow: Reference gene primer amplification gave nucleated cell count estimates. This table comes from immunoSEQ multiplex PCR, and its TCRdb copy is limited to in-frame clones, with some not included. V and J calls and clone size are as listed in that table; D and trimming were resolved from the DNA. The table includes roughly 100,000 clones, about 90% detected once. The clonotype was recovered from a man between 18 and 29 years old with acute or convalescent COVID-19. The material sequenced was peripheral blood.

The CDR3, as DNA: TGCGCCAGCAGCTTGGGGGGGCTTGGCTACACCTTC. It is translated as CASSLGGLGYTF. The chain combines TRBV5-1 with TRBJ1-2, with D tentatively TRBD1 (6 bases). Germline CDR1 and CDR2: SGHRS and YFSETQ. This CDR3 comprises 12 residues. Trimming cost V 0 bases and J 7 bases, with 7 bases left between them. The entire variable domain, with the rest obtained from reference TRBV5-1 and TRBJ1-2, is as follows: KAGVTQTPRYLIKTRGQQVTLSCSPISGHRSVSWYQQTPGQGLQFLFEYFSETQRNKGNFPGRFSGRQFSNSRSEMNVSTLELGDSALYLCASSLGGLGYTFGSGTRLTVV.